Sequencing of this T cell receptor beta chain was carried out in a study of T cells in narcolepsy (dated by TCRdb to 2016 to 2018). A note on the overall study: The study enrolled patients with narcolepsy type 1 or type 2 (NT1, NT2) together with healthy control donors. The study used TCR Vbeta sequencing to track clonotypes in blood and CSF while looking for autoreactive T cells in narcolepsy patients that target self-antigens of hypocretin neurons (hypocretin, TRIB2).

Study-wide conclusions, independent of this receptor: Numbers of sequenced blood memory CD4+ clonotypes were comparable, with averages of 38,000 to 40,000 in patients and more than 30,000 in controls. According to the report, autoreactive clonotypes were detected serially in the blood of the same patients and of different patients, but not in healthy controls. Some blood memory CD4+ repertoires from patients and controls contained no sequences matching autoreactive T cell clones. Plots comparing CSF and blood CD4+ T cell clonotypes from the same patient highlighted HCRT-specific and TRIB2-specific autoreactive clonotypes.

Taken from the germline V gene, the CDR1 and CDR2 loops are SNHLY and FYNNEI. The CDR3 sequence holds 13 residues, the cysteine and phenylalanine included. Kept here is only the CDR3 DNA, which spans 39 bases and is read in frame from base 1. V is pared back by 5 bases and J by 12 bases, with 17 bases lying between the germline termini. The library relied on the immunoSEQ multiplex PCR assay. TCRdb stores this immuneACCESS table with in-frame sequences only. Part of the clones is absent; in the studies checked, under half of the shortfall reflects unresolved V genes, and no reason is known for the rest. Present in this sample are about 40,000 clones, around 89% of which were seen just once. Roughly 1.2% of the sample goes to the ten largest clones. Memory CD4+ T cells were sorted ex vivo from peripheral blood of narcolepsy patients and healthy controls for TCR Vbeta sequencing. On this clone itself: The target of this receptor is not known. Base qualities are not provided; no much larger clone lies one nucleotide away.

The sequence came from a human donor with narcolepsy. Material: CD45RA- memory CD4+ T cells from PBMCs. The cell subset or site tag for this specimen amounts to: memory T cells sorted ex vivo from peripheral blood. The chain joins TRBV2 to TRBJ2-1; the D gene is perhaps TRBD1, on 6 matching bases. For the CDR3, the sequence is CASSWQLGQMQFF. The DNA sequence reads TGTGCCAGCAGTTGGCAATTAGGACAGATGCAGTTCTTC.